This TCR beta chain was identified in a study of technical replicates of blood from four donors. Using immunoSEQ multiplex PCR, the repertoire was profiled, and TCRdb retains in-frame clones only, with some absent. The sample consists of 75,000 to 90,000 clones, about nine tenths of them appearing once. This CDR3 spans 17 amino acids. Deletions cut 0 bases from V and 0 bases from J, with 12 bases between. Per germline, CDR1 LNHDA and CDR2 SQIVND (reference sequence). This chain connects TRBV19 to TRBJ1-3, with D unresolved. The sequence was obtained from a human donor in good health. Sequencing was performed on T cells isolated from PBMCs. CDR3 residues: CASSIDLARISGNTIYF. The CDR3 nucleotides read TGTGCCAGTAGTATAGATCTGGCCAGGATCTCTGGAAACACCATATATTTT.